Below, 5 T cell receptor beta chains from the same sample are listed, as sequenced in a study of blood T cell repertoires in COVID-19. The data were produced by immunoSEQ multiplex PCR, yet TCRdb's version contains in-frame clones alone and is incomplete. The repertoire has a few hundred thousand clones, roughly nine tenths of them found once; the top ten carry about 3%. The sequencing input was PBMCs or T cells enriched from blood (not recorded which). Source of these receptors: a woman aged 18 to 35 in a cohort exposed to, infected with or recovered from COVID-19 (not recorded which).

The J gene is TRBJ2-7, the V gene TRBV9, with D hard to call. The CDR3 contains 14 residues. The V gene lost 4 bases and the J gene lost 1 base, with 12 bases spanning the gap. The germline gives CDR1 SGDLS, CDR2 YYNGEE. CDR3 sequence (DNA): TGTGCCAGCAGCACCCGCGGAACTTCCTACGAGCAGTACTTC. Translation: CASSTRGTSYEQYF.

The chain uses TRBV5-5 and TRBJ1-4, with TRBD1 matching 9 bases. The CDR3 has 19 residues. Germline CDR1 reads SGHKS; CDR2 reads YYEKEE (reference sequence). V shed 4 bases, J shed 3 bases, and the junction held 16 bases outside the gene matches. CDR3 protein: CASSLAGTGSSASNEKLFF. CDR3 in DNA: TGTGCCAGCAGCCTGGCCGGGACAGGGAGCTCGGCCTCTAATGAAAAACTGTTTTTT.

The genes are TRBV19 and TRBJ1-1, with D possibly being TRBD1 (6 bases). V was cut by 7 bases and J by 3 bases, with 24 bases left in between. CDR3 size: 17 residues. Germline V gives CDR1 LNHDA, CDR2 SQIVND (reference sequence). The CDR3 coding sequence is TGTGCCAGTACAACCTCTGGGGGGGGCTGGTATGACACTGAAGCTTTCTTT. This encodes CASTTSGGGWYDTEAFF.

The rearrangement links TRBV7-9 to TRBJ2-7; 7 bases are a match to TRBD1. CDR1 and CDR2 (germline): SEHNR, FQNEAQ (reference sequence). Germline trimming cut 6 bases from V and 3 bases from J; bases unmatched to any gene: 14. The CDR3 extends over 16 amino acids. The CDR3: CASSSDVGTALYEQYF. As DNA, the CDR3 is TGTGCCAGCAGTTCCGACGTGGGGACAGCTCTCTACGAGCAGTACTTC.

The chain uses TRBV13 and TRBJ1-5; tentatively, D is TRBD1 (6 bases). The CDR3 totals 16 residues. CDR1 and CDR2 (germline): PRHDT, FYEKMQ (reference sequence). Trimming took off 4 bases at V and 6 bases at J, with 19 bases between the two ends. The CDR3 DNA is TGTGCCAGCAGCTCGAAACAGGGACCAGCCGCTCAGCCCCAGCATTTT. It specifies CASSSKQGPAAQPQHF. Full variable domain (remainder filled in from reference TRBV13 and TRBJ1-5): AAGVIQSPRHLIKEKRETATLKCYPIPRHDTVYWYQQGPGQDPQFLISFYEKMQSDKGSIPDRFSAQQFSDYHSELNMSSLELGDSALYFCASSSKQGPAAQPQHFGDGTRLSIL.